This TCR beta chain derives from a study of response to subunit inactivated influenza vaccine. Study-level points and caveats: It was the authors' suggestion that each seasonal influenza vaccination recruits few new T cells.

Each CDR3 protein is one row after TCRdb ran MiXCR on the RT-PCR reads. Of approximately 520,000 distinct CDR3 sequences listed, 16% are singletons. This clonotype was counted at least ten times. Its target is unknown. The CDR3 runs to 15 residues. Per germline, CDR1 SGHTA and CDR2 FQGTGA. V lost 2 bases, J lost 5 bases, and 5 bases stayed unmatched. The origin of this receptor is a man between 45 and 75 years old who received an inactivated influenza vaccine. The sequencing used CD4+ T cells sorted from PBMCs, collected less than 30 months after vaccination. The gene calls are TRBV7-3 and TRBJ2-5; 10 positions agree with TRBD2. The CDR3 spells CASSLSSGSRETQYF. The CDR3 coding sequence is TGTGCCAGCAGCTTATCTAGCGGGAGTCGGGAGACCCAGTACTTC.